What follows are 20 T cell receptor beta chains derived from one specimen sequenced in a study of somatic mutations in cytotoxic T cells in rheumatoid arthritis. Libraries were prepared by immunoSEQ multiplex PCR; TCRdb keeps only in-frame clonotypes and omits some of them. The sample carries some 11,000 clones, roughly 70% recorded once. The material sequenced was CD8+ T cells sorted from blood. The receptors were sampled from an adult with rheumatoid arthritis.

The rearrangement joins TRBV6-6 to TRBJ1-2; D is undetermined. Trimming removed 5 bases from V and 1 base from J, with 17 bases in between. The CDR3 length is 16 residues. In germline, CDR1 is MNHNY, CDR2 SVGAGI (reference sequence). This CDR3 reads CASSQNPVLLNYGYTF. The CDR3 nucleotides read TGTGCCAGCAGTCAAAACCCAGTTCTCCTTAACTATGGCTACACCTTC.

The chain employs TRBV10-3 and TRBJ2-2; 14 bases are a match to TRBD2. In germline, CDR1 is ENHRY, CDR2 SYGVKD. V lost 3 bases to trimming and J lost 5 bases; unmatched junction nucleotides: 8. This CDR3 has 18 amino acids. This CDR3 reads CAISDPGLAGERTGELFF. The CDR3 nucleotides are TGTGCCATCAGTGACCCGGGACTAGCGGGGGAACGGACCGGGGAGCTGTTTTTT.

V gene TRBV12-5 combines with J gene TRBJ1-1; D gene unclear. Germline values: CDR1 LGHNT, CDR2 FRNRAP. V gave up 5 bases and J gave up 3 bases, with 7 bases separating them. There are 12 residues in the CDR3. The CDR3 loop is CASGDLHTEAFF. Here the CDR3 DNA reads TGTGCTAGTGGTGACTTGCACACTGAAGCTTTCTTT.

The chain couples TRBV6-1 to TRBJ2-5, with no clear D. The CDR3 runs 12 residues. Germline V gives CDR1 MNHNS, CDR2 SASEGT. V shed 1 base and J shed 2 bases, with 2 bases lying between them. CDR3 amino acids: CASSEDQETQYF. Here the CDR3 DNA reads TGTGCCAGCAGTGAAGATCAAGAGACCCAGTACTTC.

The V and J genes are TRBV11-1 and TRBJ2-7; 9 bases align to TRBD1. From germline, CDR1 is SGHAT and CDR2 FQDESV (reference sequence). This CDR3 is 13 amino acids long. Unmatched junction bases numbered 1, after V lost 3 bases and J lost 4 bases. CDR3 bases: TGTGCCAGCAGCTTTGGGACAGGGTACGAGCAGTACTTC. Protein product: CASSFGTGYEQYF.

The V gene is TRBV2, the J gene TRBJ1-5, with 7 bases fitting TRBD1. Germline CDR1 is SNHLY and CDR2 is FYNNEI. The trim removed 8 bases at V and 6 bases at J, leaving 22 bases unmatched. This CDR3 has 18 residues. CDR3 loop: CASSTGDLDRVVFQPQHF. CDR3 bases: TGTGCCAGCTCGACCGGAGATCTAGACAGGGTGGTCTTTCAGCCCCAGCATTTT.

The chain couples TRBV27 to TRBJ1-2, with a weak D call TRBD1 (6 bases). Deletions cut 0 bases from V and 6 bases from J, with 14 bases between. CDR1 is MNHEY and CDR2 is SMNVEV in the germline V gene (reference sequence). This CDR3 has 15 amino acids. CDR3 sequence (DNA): TGTGCCAGCAGTTTATCGGTCGGGGGCGGAGATGGCTACACCTTC. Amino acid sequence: CASSLSVGGGDGYTF.

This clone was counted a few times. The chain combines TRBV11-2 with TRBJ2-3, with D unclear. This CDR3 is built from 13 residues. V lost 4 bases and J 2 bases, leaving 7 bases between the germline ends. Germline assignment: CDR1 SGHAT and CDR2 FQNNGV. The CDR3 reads CASSSGSTDTQYF. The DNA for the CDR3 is TGTGCCAGCAGCTCCGGATCCACAGATACGCAGTATTTT.

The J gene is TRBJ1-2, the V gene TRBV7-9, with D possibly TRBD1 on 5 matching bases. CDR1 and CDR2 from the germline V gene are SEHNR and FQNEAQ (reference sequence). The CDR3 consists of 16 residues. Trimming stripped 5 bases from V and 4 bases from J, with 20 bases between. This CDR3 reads CASSPPSQGNRYGYTF. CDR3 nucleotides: TGTGCCAGCAGCCCCCCATCGCAGGGAAATCGCTATGGCTACACCTTC.

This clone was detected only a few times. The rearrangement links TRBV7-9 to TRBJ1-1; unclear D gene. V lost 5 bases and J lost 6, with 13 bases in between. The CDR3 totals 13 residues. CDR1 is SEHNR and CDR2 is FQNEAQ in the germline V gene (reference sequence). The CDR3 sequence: CASSEIHGSEAFF. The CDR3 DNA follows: TGTGCCAGCAGCGAGATACATGGTTCTGAAGCTTTCTTT.

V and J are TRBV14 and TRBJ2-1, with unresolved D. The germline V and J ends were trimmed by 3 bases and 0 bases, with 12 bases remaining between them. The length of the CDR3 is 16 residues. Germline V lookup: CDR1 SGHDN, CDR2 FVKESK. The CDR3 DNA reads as TGTGCCAGCAGCCAGGGGTCTTCGGTCTCCTACAATGAGCAGTTCTTC. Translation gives CASSQGSSVSYNEQFF.

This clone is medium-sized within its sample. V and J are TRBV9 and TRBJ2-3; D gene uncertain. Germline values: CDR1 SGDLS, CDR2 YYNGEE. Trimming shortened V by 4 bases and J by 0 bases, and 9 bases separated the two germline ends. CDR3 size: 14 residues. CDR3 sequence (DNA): TGTGCCAGCAGCCTAAGGACCAGCACAGATACGCAGTATTTT. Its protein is CASSLRTSTDTQYF.

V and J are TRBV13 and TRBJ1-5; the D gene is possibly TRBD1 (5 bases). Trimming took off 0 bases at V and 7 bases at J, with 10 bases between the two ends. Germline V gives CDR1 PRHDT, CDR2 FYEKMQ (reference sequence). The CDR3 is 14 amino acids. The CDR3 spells CASSLGQVKQPQHF. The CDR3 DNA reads TGTGCCAGCAGCTTAGGACAGGTAAAACAGCCCCAGCATTTT.

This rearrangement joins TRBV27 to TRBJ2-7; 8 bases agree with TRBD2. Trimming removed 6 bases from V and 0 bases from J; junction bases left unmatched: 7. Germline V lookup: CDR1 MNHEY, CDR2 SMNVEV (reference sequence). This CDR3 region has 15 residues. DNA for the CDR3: TGTGCCAGCAGAGCGGGAGTCCCCCGCTCCTACGAGCAGTACTTC. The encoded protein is CASRAGVPRSYEQYF.

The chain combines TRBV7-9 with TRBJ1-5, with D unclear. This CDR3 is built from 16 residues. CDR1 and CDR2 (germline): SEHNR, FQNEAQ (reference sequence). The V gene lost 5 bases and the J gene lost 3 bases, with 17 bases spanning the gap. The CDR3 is CASSVSGKGPNQPQHF. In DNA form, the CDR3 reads TGTGCCAGCAGCGTATCCGGAAAAGGGCCCAATCAGCCCCAGCATTTT.

The CDR3 here is CSAGTGANYGYTF. CDR3 sequence (DNA): TGCAGCGCCGGGACAGGGGCTAACTATGGCTACACCTTC. J is TRBJ1-2 and V is TRBV29-1; 10 bases align to TRBD1. J gave up 0 bases and V 7 bases, and 2 bases lay outside the gene matches. CDR3 length equals 13 residues. Germline lookup yields CDR1 SQVTM and CDR2 ANQGSEA.

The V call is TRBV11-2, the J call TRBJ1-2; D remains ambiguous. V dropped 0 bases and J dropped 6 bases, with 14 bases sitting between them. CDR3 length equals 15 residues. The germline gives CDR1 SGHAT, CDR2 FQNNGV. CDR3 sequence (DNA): TGTGCCAGCAGCTTAGAGGGCCCTTTGAGCGATGGCTACACCTTC. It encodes CASSLEGPLSDGYTF.

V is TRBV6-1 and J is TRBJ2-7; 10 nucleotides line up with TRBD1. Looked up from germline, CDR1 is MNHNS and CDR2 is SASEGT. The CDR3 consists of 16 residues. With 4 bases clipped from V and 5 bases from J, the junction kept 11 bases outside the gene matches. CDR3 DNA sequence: TGTGCCAGCAGTGTGGGTCCGGAGACAGGGGGCCACGAGCAGTACTTC. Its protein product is CASSVGPETGGHEQYF.

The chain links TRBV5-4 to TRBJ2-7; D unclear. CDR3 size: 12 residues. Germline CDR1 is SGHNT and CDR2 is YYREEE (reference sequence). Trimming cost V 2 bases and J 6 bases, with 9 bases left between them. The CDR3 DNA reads TGTGCCAGCAGCTTTGGTACCCGCGAGCAGTACTTC. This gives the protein CASSFGTREQYF.

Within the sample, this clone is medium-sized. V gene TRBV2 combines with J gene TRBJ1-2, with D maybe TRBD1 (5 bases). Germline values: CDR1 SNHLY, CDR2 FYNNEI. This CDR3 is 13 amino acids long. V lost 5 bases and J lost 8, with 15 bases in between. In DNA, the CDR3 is TGTGCCAGCAGTTTGGAATTAGGGGAGGGCTACACCTTC. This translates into CASSLELGEGYTF. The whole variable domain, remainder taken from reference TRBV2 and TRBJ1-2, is EPEVTQTPSHQVTQMGQEVILRCVPISNHLYFYWYRQILGQKVEFLVSFYNNEISEKSEIFDDQFSVERPDGSNFTLKIRSTKLEDSAMYFCASSLELGEGYTFGSGTRLTVV.